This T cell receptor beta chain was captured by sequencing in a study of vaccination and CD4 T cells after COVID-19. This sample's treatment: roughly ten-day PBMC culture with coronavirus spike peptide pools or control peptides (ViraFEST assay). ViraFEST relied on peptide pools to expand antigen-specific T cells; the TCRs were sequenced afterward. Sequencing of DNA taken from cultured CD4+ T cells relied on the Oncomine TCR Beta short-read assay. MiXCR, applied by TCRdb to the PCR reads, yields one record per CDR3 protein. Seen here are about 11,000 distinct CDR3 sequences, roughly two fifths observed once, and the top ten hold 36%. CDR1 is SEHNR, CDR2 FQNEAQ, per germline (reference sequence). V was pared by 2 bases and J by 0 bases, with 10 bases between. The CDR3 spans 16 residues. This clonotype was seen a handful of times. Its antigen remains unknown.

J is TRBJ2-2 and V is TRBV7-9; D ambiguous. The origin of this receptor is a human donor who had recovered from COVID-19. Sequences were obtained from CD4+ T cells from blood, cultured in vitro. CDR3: CASSLPTVTNTGELFF. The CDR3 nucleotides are TGTGCCAGCAGCTTACCTACCGTAACGAACACCGGGGAGCTGTTTTTT.